This passage covers 16 T cell receptor beta chains from one sample sequenced in a study of blood T cell repertoires in COVID-19. Assay: immunoSEQ multiplex PCR; the TCRdb copy retains only in-frame clones and omits some. The sample records 100,000 to 150,000 clones, approximately 80% being singletons. Material for sequencing was peripheral blood. The origin of the receptors is a man between 60 and 70 years old with acute or convalescent COVID-19.

V usage is TRBV9 and J usage is TRBJ2-2, with 9 positions matching TRBD2. CDR3 length: 16 residues. Germline CDR1 is SGDLS and CDR2 is YYNGEE. V was clipped by 4 bases and J by 7 bases; unmatched bases: 11. As DNA, the CDR3 is TGTGCCAGCAGCTATAAGCGGGAGGAACAGGGCGGGGAGCTGTTTTTT. This codes for CASSYKREEQGGELFF.

This clone was picked up one time. The chain carries TRBV6-5 and TRBJ2-7, with 7 positions matching TRBD2. Per the germline V gene, CDR1 is MNHEY and CDR2 is SVGAGI. The J segment lost 6 bases and the V segment lost 1 base, leaving 0 bases of the junction unmatched. The CDR3 has 12 amino acids. The CDR3 loop is CASSYWGGEQYF. In nucleotides, the CDR3 is TGTGCCAGCAGTTACTGGGGGGGCGAGCAGTACTTC.

This clone was detected once. V and J are TRBV14 and TRBJ1-1; D not certain. From germline, CDR1 is SGHDN and CDR2 FVKESK. Trimming removed 7 bases at V and 6 bases at J, with 21 bases between. The CDR3 length is 15 residues. The CDR3 nucleotides are TGTGCCAGCACCCCAATTGGGCGTCTAACGTCTGAAGCTTTCTTT. Its translation: CASTPIGRLTSEAFF.

The CDR3 DNA reads as TGTGCCTGGAGGAGGACAGGGATCGGGGAGCTGTTTTTT. Its translation is CAWRRTGIGELFF. The rearrangement uses TRBV30 and TRBJ2-2, with TRBD1 matching 8 bases. The CDR3 totals 13 residues. Germline V lookup: CDR1 GTSNPN, CDR2 SVGIG (reference sequence). V dropped 3 bases and J dropped 7; count of bases not matched to a gene: 4.

The DNA of the CDR3 is TGTGCCAACACCTTAGCGGGGGGGGGCACAGATACGCAGTATTTT. Protein: CANTLAGGGTDTQYF. V usage is TRBV6-5 and J usage is TRBJ2-3; 11 bases line up with TRBD2. V trimming: 10 bases; J trimming: 1 base; junction bases outside the gene matches: 7. This CDR3 has 15 amino acids. In germline, CDR1 is MNHEY, CDR2 SVGAGI.

The rearrangement joins TRBV7-8 to TRBJ2-1; D gene uncertain. V lost 7 bases, J lost 10 bases, and 20 bases lay in between. The CDR3 runs to 14 residues. CDR1 SGHVS and CDR2 FQNEAQ come from the germline V gene. The CDR3: CASTYRAGYGEQFF. The CDR3 coding sequence is TGTGCCAGCACCTATAGAGCCGGGTACGGGGAGCAGTTCTTC. Filled out from reference TRBV7-8 and TRBJ2-1, the complete variable domain reads GAGVSQSPRYKVAKRGQDVALRCDPISGHVSLFWYQQALGQGPEFLTYFQNEAQLDKSGLPSDRFFAERPEGSVSTLKIQRTQQEDSAVYLCASTYRAGYGEQFFGPGTRLTVL.

This clone was seen once. The V and J genes are TRBV30 and TRBJ1-1, with 7 bases that match TRBD1. Germline V gene data show CDR1 as GTSNPN and CDR2 as SVGIG (reference sequence). V was pared by 4 bases and J by 3 bases, with 5 bases of the junction left unmatched. CDR3 length: 13 residues. The CDR3 nucleotides are TGTGCCTGGACGACAGGGAGTGACACTGAAGCTTTCTTT. It codes for CAWTTGSDTEAFF.

The chain employs TRBV29-1 and TRBJ1-5, with a tentative D call TRBD1 (5 bases). This CDR3 comprises 13 residues. Trimming removed 2 bases at V and 11 bases at J, with 16 bases between. Germline loops: CDR1 SQVTM, CDR2 ANQGSEA. The CDR3: CSVEWPAGGAQHF. The CDR3, as DNA: TGCAGCGTTGAATGGCCCGCTGGGGGGGCCCAGCATTTT.

This chain connects TRBV5-1 to TRBJ2-3; D unresolved. The CDR3 has 13 amino acids. The germline V gene encodes CDR1 SGHRS and CDR2 YFSETQ. V gave up 0 bases and J gave up 6 bases, with 8 bases separating them. This chain's CDR3 is CASSLVSPDTQYF. CDR3 sequence (DNA): TGCGCCAGCAGCTTGGTATCTCCGGATACGCAGTATTTT.

This clone occurred a few times. The chain combines TRBV11-2 with TRBJ2-7; a possible D gene is TRBD2 (5 bases). The V end lost 1 base, the J end lost 2 bases, and 12 bases lay between the germline ends. Germline CDR1 is SGHAT and CDR2 is FQNNGV. There are 15 residues in the CDR3. The CDR3 nucleotides read TGTGCCAGCAGCTTAGCAAGCGGTCCCACCTACGAGCAGTACTTC. Encoded protein: CASSLASGPTYEQYF.

This sequence joins TRBV27 and TRBJ2-7, with no clear D. Germline CDR1 MNHEY, CDR2 SMNVEV (reference sequence). With 6 bases removed from V and 4 bases from J, the gap between germline ends came to 7 bases. The CDR3 extends over 11 amino acids. Here the CDR3 DNA reads TGTGCCAGCAGGGGCCCATACGAGCAGTACTTC. Translated, it gives CASRGPYEQYF.

The rearrangement uses TRBV6-5 and TRBJ1-1, with 7 bases fitting TRBD1. This CDR3 contains 13 residues. CDR1 and CDR2 (germline): MNHEY, SVGAGI. Losses at the gene ends were 6 bases for V and 3 bases for J; bases not matched to a gene: 4. CDR3 in amino acids: CASRKDRDTEAFF. CDR3 DNA sequence: TGTGCCAGCAGAAAAGACAGGGACACTGAAGCTTTCTTT.

The chain recombines TRBV5-4 with TRBJ2-2, with 7 bases aligning to TRBD2. This CDR3 is built from 16 residues. V dropped 2 bases and J dropped 5; count of bases not matched to a gene: 9. CDR1 SGHNT and CDR2 YYREEE come from the germline V gene (reference sequence). The CDR3 protein is CASSLFGGRGTGELFF. DNA of the CDR3: TGTGCCAGCAGCTTATTTGGCGGGAGAGGAACCGGGGAGCTGTTTTTT. Together with reference TRBV5-4 and TRBJ2-2, the CDR3 gives the full variable domain: ETGVTQSPTHLIKTRGQQVTLRCSSQSGHNTVSWYQQALGQGPQFIFQYYREEENGRGNFPPRFSGLQFPNYSSELNVNALELDDSALYLCASSLFGGRGTGELFFGEGSRLTVL.

The DNA of the CDR3 is TGTGCCAGCAGTCAAGCGGAGAACTCCTACGAGCAGTACTTC. It translates to CASSQAENSYEQYF. The chain has TRBV6-6 and TRBJ2-7; D perhaps matches TRBD2 (5 bases). Germline CDR1 MNHNY, CDR2 SVGAGI (reference sequence). Trimming took off 5 bases at V and 0 bases at J, with 11 bases between the two ends. The CDR3 totals 14 residues.

The chain couples TRBV11-2 to TRBJ2-7; unclear D gene. Germline V gene lookup returns CDR1 SGHAT and CDR2 FQNNGV. V gave up 7 bases and J gave up 7 bases, with 11 bases separating them. The CDR3 sequence is 11 residues long. The CDR3 region is CASTPQREQYF. CDR3 nucleotides: TGTGCCAGCACCCCTCAGCGTGAGCAGTACTTC. The variable domain in full, completed from reference TRBV11-2 and TRBJ2-7, reads EAGVAQSPRYKIIEKRQSVAFWCNPISGHATLYWYQQILGQGPKLLIQFQNNGVVDDSQLPKDRFSAERLKGVDSTLKIQPAKLEDSAVYLCASTPQREQYFGPGTRLTVT.

The chain is built from TRBV24-1 and TRBJ2-1; TRBD2 matches at 9 bases. The CDR3 is made up of 15 amino acids. The germline V gene encodes CDR1 KGHDR and CDR2 SFDVKD. The junction had 11 bases not matched to a gene; V was cut back by 5 bases and J by 10 bases. CDR3 amino acids: CATSAASGRPGEQFF. Written as DNA, the CDR3 is TGTGCCACCAGTGCGGCCAGCGGGAGGCCGGGGGAGCAGTTCTTC.